These 18 T cell receptor beta chains came from one sample sequenced in a study of blood T cell repertoires in COVID-19. Sequencing used immunoSEQ multiplex PCR; TCRdb keeps in-frame clones, though not all of them. The sample holds 300,000 to 350,000 clones; more than 75% are singletons and the top ten take more than 3%. The sample was peripheral blood. The receptors stem from a woman under 30 who had recovered from COVID-19.

V and J are TRBV28 and TRBJ2-7; 8 nucleotides match TRBD1. V lost 2 bases to trimming and J lost 0 bases; unmatched junction nucleotides: 3. This CDR3 contains 15 residues. Per germline, CDR1 MDHEN and CDR2 SYDVKM. CDR3 sequence reads: CASSLGQGVSYEQYV. DNA for the CDR3: TGTGCCAGCAGTTTAGGACAGGGAGTCTCCTACGAGCAGTACGTC.

The chain links TRBV4-1 to TRBJ1-5; 7 nucleotides agree with TRBD1. CDR1 MGHRA and CDR2 YSYEKL come from the germline V gene. V trimming: 4 bases; J trimming: 0 bases; junction bases outside the gene matches: 3. The CDR3 has 15 amino acids. CDR3 bases: TGCGCCAGCAGCCCTGACAGGGTTAGCAATCAGCCCCAGCATTTT. The encoded protein is CASSPDRVSNQPQHF.

The gene calls are TRBV24-1 and TRBJ2-3; 12 bases line up with TRBD2. J gave up 0 bases and V 1 base, and 4 bases lay outside the gene matches. There are 18 residues in the CDR3. Per the germline V gene, CDR1 is KGHDR and CDR2 is SFDVKD. This chain's CDR3 is CATSDLTGTSGSTDTQYF. CDR3 bases: TGTGCCACCAGTGATTTAACCGGGACTAGCGGGAGCACAGATACGCAGTATTTT.

This rearrangement joins TRBV12-5 to TRBJ2-2; TRBD2 agrees at 12 bases. Germline lookup yields CDR1 LGHNT and CDR2 FRNRAP. J was trimmed by 6 bases and V by 1 base; bases with no gene match: 0. The CDR3 is made up of 15 amino acids. CDR3 loop: CASGLGLAGAGELFF. The CDR3 bases are TGTGCTAGTGGTTTGGGACTAGCGGGAGCCGGGGAGCTGTTTTTT.

The rearrangement joins TRBV11-3 to TRBJ1-2; 7 bases are a match to TRBD1. The germline gives CDR1 SGHNT, CDR2 YENEEA. This CDR3 has 14 residues. V shed 1 base, J shed 4 bases, and the junction held 3 bases outside the gene matches. CDR3 region: CASSLGDSSYGYTF. CDR3 DNA sequence: TGTGCCAGCAGCTTAGGGGACAGTAGCTATGGCTACACCTTC.

The chain has TRBV21-1 and TRBJ2-5; the table calls TRBD2, which could not be checked here. TRBV21-1 has pseudogene status. This CDR3 is 17 amino acids long. The CDR3 nucleotides are TGTGCCAGCAGCCCCCGGGACTCCCCCCAAGGGCAAGAGACCCAGTACTTC. This translates into CASSPRDSPQGQETQYF.

This chain links TRBV30 with TRBJ1-1; D might be TRBD1 (5 bases). V dropped 2 bases and J dropped 1 base, with 11 bases sitting between them. Germline loops: CDR1 GTSNPN, CDR2 SVGIG (reference sequence). CDR3 length: 14 residues. The CDR3, as DNA: TGTGCCTGGAGTCCAACGGGGGGGAACACTGAAGCTTTCTTT. It yields the protein CAWSPTGGNTEAFF.

The chain recombines TRBV30 with TRBJ2-7, with 14 bases identical to TRBD2. Trimming at V came to 5 bases and at J to 7 bases, leaving 10 bases not matched to a gene. In germline, CDR1 is GTSNPN, CDR2 SVGIG (reference sequence). The CDR3 runs to 15 residues. CDR3 sequence: CAWGPGLAGDPEQYV. The CDR3 DNA sequence: TGTGCCTGGGGTCCGGGACTAGCGGGGGACCCGGAGCAGTACGTC.

The chain employs TRBV5-6 and TRBJ1-1, with D hard to call. The CDR3 has 16 residues. CDR1 is SGHDT, CDR2 YYEEEE, per germline. Trimming removed 3 bases at V and 2 bases at J, with 17 bases between. This CDR3 reads CASSSGVRPVNTEAFF. CDR3 in DNA: TGTGCCAGCAGCTCGGGAGTAAGGCCGGTCAACACTGAAGCTTTCTTT.

The sample holds a few counts of this clone. The chain links TRBV19 to TRBJ1-5; possible D gene TRBD1, 5 bases. The CDR3 sequence is 19 residues long. Germline loops: CDR1 LNHDA, CDR2 SQIVND (reference sequence). Trimming shortened V by 7 bases and J by 0 bases, and 25 bases separated the two germline ends. CDR3 protein: CASTQYWSRGSHSNQPQHF. Here the CDR3 DNA reads TGTGCCAGTACCCAATATTGGTCCCGGGGGAGTCATAGCAATCAGCCCCAGCATTTT.

This chain connects TRBV11-2 to TRBJ1-2, with D possibly being TRBD1 (6 bases). Germline CDR1 reads SGHAT; CDR2 reads FQNNGV. Trimming removed 1 base from V and 8 bases from J, with 14 bases in between. The length of the CDR3 is 14 residues. The CDR3 DNA reads TGTGCCAGCAGCTTAGCGGACAGTGAGGGCGGCTACACCTTC. Protein product: CASSLADSEGGYTF.

V gene TRBV11-3 combines with J gene TRBJ2-3; D is perhaps TRBD1 (5 bases). The CDR3 covers 15 residues. V was pared by 7 bases and J by 5 bases, with 19 bases between. Germline values: CDR1 SGHNT, CDR2 YENEEA. CDR3 amino acids: CASTPKRPQGDTQYF. The CDR3 bases are TGTGCCAGCACCCCAAAGAGGCCTCAGGGAGATACGCAGTATTTT.

V is TRBV30 and J is TRBJ1-2; 7 nucleotides align to TRBD1. The germline V gene has CDR1 GTSNPN and CDR2 SVGIG (reference sequence). Germline trimming cut 4 bases from V and 4 bases from J; bases unmatched to any gene: 6. The length of the CDR3 is 13 residues. This chain's CDR3 is CAWTTTGIYGYTF. For the CDR3, the DNA is TGTGCCTGGACCACGACAGGGATCTATGGCTACACCTTC.

This chain connects TRBV7-6 to TRBJ2-1; D remains unclear. This CDR3 has 18 residues. Germline CDR1 and CDR2: SGHVS and FNYEAQ. Trimming cost V 4 bases and J 4 bases, with 23 bases left between them. For the CDR3, the DNA is TGTGCCAGCAGCTCTTACGGAGCTAAGAAGGTCGGGTACAATGAGCAGTTCTTC. Amino acids: CASSSYGAKKVGYNEQFF.

This sequence joins TRBV12-5 and TRBJ1-1; D gene uncertain. In germline, CDR1 is LGHNT, CDR2 FRNRAP. The CDR3 is 16 residues long. Between the trimmed V and J ends, which lost 4 bases and 2 bases, there was a span of 17 bases. Here the CDR3 DNA reads TGTGCTAGTGGTTCCCCGACCCCCCGGGGAAACACTGAAGCTTTCTTT. It codes for CASGSPTPRGNTEAFF.

The gene calls are TRBV19 and TRBJ1-5; the match to TRBD1 covers 7 bases. J gave up 1 base and V 3 bases, and 12 bases lay outside the gene matches. The germline V gene has CDR1 LNHDA and CDR2 SQIVND (reference sequence). This CDR3 region has 18 residues. As DNA, the CDR3 is TGTGCCAGTAGTATTCGAGGGACAGATCTGGCCAGCAATCAGCCCCAGCATTTT. Translation: CASSIRGTDLASNQPQHF.

The CDR3 reads CASSLPGDTQYF. The CDR3 DNA is TGTGCCAGCAGCCTACCGGGAGATACGCAGTATTTT. This chain joins TRBV11-3 and TRBJ2-3; D is uncertain. The CDR3 has 12 amino acids. Germline V gene data show CDR1 as SGHNT and CDR2 as YENEEA. Trimming cost V 5 bases and J 5 bases, with 8 bases left between them.

This clone appeared a few times. The chain couples TRBV5-1 to TRBJ1-3; D remains unclear. The CDR3 runs 15 residues. From germline, CDR1 is SGHRS and CDR2 YFSETQ. Trimming pared 4 bases from V and 0 bases from J, leaving 11 bases between. The CDR3 DNA reads TGCGCCAGCAGCCTAGCGGAGGGCTCTGGAAACACCATATATTTT. It translates to CASSLAEGSGNTIYF.